These 11 T cell receptor beta chains share one sample of origin, sequenced in a study of cytomegalovirus exposure and HLA in healthy donors. PCR used 60 Vbeta primers and 13 Jbeta primers. Here immunoSEQ multiplex PCR was the method, and the copy in TCRdb shows in-frame clones only, minus some. The top ten hold around 8.2% of the sample, which has around 100,000 clones, about two thirds seen once. The sequenced material came from PBMCs. These receptor sequences come from a young man in good health and CMV-seropositive.

The chain couples TRBV10-3 to TRBJ1-1; maybe TRBD1 (5 bases). Germline V gene data show CDR1 as ENHRY and CDR2 as SYGVKD. V was trimmed by 0 bases and J by 0 bases, leaving 8 bases between them. This CDR3 contains 15 residues. Here the CDR3 reads CAISESIQVNTEAFF. The CDR3 DNA follows: TGTGCCATCAGTGAGTCGATACAGGTGAACACTGAAGCTTTCTTT.

The chain couples TRBV28 to TRBJ1-3; possibly TRBD1 for D (6 bases). This CDR3 has 16 amino acids. Germline assignment: CDR1 MDHEN and CDR2 SYDVKM. V was cut by 3 bases and J by 0 bases, with 12 bases left in between. The CDR3, as DNA: TGTGCCAGCAGTTTGCCGGACAGCCGCTCTGGAAACACCATATATTTT. It codes for CASSLPDSRSGNTIYF.

This clone was detected a few times. The chain employs TRBV19 and TRBJ2-5; 9 bases map to TRBD2. The CDR3 spans 15 residues. J gave up 0 bases and V 6 bases, and 5 bases lay outside the gene matches. Germline V CDR1 and CDR2: LNHDA, SQIVND (reference sequence). CDR3 in DNA: TGTGCCAGTAGGGCGGGGGGGGCAAACCAAGAGACCCAGTACTTC. Its protein is CASRAGGANQETQYF.

This clone was seen a handful of times. This rearrangement joins TRBV5-1 to TRBJ2-3; possible D gene TRBD1, 6 bases. V lost 6 bases, J lost 4 bases, and 18 bases lay in between. Germline CDR1 is SGHRS and CDR2 is YFSETQ. This CDR3 comprises 15 residues. DNA for the CDR3: TGCGCCAGCAATGACAGGACAAGCAAGGCAGATACGCAGTATTTT. The encoded protein is CASNDRTSKADTQYF.

CDR3 nucleotide sequence: TGCGCCAGCAGCCAAGGTCCGCACACAAGTAATGAGCAGTTCTTC. Protein sequence: CASSQGPHTSNEQFF. V and J are TRBV4-1 and TRBJ2-1; D unclear. V lost 1 base, J lost 7 bases, and 14 bases lay in between. Germline CDR1 MGHRA, CDR2 YSYEKL. This CDR3 has 15 amino acids.

For the CDR3, the DNA is TGTGCCACTCAAGACAGGGCGGAAGGCTACACCTTC. This sequence encodes CATQDRAEGYTF. The rearrangement joins TRBV25-1 to TRBJ1-2; 7 bases fit TRBD1. The CDR3 covers 12 residues. V dropped 10 bases and J dropped 8; count of bases not matched to a gene: 10. CDR1 MGHDK and CDR2 SYGVNS come from the germline V gene.

V usage is TRBV6-1 and J usage is TRBJ2-7; 8 bases agree with TRBD1. Germline CDR1 is MNHNS and CDR2 is SASEGT. With 4 bases clipped from V and 0 bases from J, the junction kept 5 bases outside the gene matches. The CDR3 runs 15 residues. CDR3 sequence (DNA): TGTGCCAGCAGTGGACAGGGGATAGGCTCCTACGAGCAGTACGTC. Translating it yields CASSGQGIGSYEQYV.

The chain combines TRBV27 with TRBJ2-7, with 8 bases lining up with TRBD1. Germline assignment: CDR1 MNHEY and CDR2 SMNVEV (reference sequence). The CDR3 sequence is 13 residues long. Losses at the gene ends were 8 bases for V and 3 bases for J; bases not matched to a gene: 6. The CDR3 sequence is CASQRTGHYEQYV. The CDR3 DNA reads as TGTGCCAGCCAAAGGACAGGGCACTACGAGCAGTACGTC.

The V and J genes are TRBV6-1 and TRBJ2-7; 7 bases agree with TRBD2. The trim removed 4 bases at V and 5 bases at J, leaving 8 bases unmatched. Per the germline V gene, CDR1 is MNHNS and CDR2 is SASEGT. The CDR3 totals 14 residues. This chain's CDR3 is CASSATGGSDEQYF. The CDR3 region has the DNA TGTGCCAGCAGTGCCACCGGGGGGAGCGACGAGCAGTACTTC.

The chain combines TRBV27 with TRBJ1-6; the match to TRBD1 covers 11 bases. From germline, CDR1 is MNHEY and CDR2 SMNVEV (reference sequence). The CDR3 spans 15 residues. V was pared by 5 bases and J by 8 bases, with 5 bases of the junction left unmatched. The CDR3 nucleotides read TGTGCCAGCAGTCCAGGGACAGGGGGTTATTCACCCCTCCACTTT. It codes for CASSPGTGGYSPLHF.

The chain uses TRBV4-1 and TRBJ1-6; the match to TRBD1 covers 12 bases. Germline assignment: CDR1 MGHRA and CDR2 YSYEKL. The CDR3 totals 22 residues. Trimming cost V 0 bases and J 0 bases; bases outside gene matches: 12. The CDR3 DNA follows: TGCGCCAGCAGCCAAGAAAGGGGGGGACAGGGGGCATCTAGCTCCTATAATTCACCCCTCCACTTT. It translates to CASSQERGGQGASSSYNSPLHF.